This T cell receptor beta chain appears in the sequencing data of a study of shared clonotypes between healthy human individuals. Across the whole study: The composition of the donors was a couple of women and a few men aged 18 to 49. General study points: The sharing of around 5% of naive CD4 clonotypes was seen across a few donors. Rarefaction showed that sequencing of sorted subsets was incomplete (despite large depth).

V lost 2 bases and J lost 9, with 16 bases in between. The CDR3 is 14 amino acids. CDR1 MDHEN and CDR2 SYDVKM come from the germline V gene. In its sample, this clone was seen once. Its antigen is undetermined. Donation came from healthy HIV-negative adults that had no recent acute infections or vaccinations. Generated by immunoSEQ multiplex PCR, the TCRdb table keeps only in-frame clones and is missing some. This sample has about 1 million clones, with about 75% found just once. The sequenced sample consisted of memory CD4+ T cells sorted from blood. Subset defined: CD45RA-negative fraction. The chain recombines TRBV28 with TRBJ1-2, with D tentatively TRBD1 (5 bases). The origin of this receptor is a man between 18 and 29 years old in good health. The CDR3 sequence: CASSLDSAVIRYTF. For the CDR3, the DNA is TGTGCCAGCAGTTTAGACAGCGCGGTAATACGCTACACCTTC.